Given below is one T cell receptor beta chain in context. The data originate from a study of T-cell reconstitution after alpha-beta-depleted transplantation in children. With 2 bases removed from V and 5 bases from J, the gap between germline ends came to 5 bases. From germline, CDR1 is SGHDT and CDR2 YYEEEE. There are 11 residues in the CDR3. Preparation of the TCRbeta library was carried out with unique molecular identifiers. One entry per CDR3 protein, called by TCRdb with MiXCR from the PCR reads. The repertoire consists of 200,000 to 300,000 distinct CDR3 sequences, with under 30% occurring once and the leading ten covering roughly 2.7%.

The chain uses TRBV5-6 and TRBJ2-7; D is perhaps TRBD2 (5 bases). This sequence was found in a girl between 2 and 10 years old with Fanconi anemia, due to receive a stem cell transplant. Source: PBMCs, taken before TCRalphabeta/CD19-depleted stem cell transplant. CDR3 DNA sequence: TGTGCCAGCAGCTTCGGGGACGAGCAGTACTTC. This translates into CASSFGDEQYF.